This record looks at one T cell receptor beta chain sequence and its context. No antigen is known for it. The data are from a study of T cell repertoires in cytomegalovirus infection. This CDR3 is built from 12 residues. Trimming removed 7 bases at V and 5 bases at J, with 11 bases between. Germline V gives CDR1 SEHNR, CDR2 FQNEAQ (reference sequence). One entry per CDR3 protein results from TCRdb running MiXCR on the reads. The sample shows approximately 1,000,000 distinct CDR3 sequences, approximately 31% of them seen only once. The V gene is TRBV7-9, the J gene TRBJ1-1; D not resolved. The sequencing here drew on cultured CD8+ T cells from PBMCs, taken from culture after CMV antigen stimulation. This receptor was obtained from a human donor in good health (CMV status not recorded). Some clones in this sample may be carry-over from other donors' samples. CDR3 protein: CASTIKGTEAFF. The CDR3 DNA sequence: TGTGCCAGCACCATTAAGGGAACTGAAGCTTTCTTT.